This T cell receptor (beta chain) was recovered during a study of cytomegalovirus exposure and HLA in healthy donors. The primer mix had 60 Vbeta and 13 Jbeta primers. Repertoires were generated with immunoSEQ multiplex PCR, while TCRdb's copy carries only in-frame clones and drops some. This table holds more than 150,000 clones, around 80% found once. The receptor's source is a woman between 50 and 59 years old in good health and CMV-seropositive. The sequenced sample was PBMCs.

The CDR3 reads CASSQDLFAGDNYGYTF. The CDR3 bases are TGCGCCAGCAGCCAAGATCTCTTCGCGGGGGATAACTATGGCTACACCTTC. The chain is built from TRBV4-1 and TRBJ1-2, with a weak D call TRBD1 (5 bases). The CDR3 extends over 17 amino acids. V was shortened by 0 bases and J by 1 base, with 15 bases between the two germline ends. CDR1 and CDR2 (germline): MGHRA, YSYEKL.